Listed below are T cell receptor beta chains from one sample, sequenced in a study of cytomegalovirus exposure and HLA in healthy donors. Generated by immunoSEQ multiplex PCR, the TCRdb table keeps only in-frame clones and is missing some. The sample comprises about 110,000 clones, around 81% of which are singletons, and less than 2.5% rests with the top ten. The material sequenced was PBMCs. The receptors come from a woman in her 30s in good health and CMV-seronegative. Both conserved end residues are part of each CDR3. Each record gives: CDR3 protein, CDR3 DNA, D gene, V gene, clone size, J gene. The D gene is left open where the match is weak. Part of the rows lack a size; the others show once, few, many or a class for expanded clones.

CASSLGQPNTEAFF TGTGCCAGTAGTCTAGGACAGCCGAACACTGAAGCTTTCTTT NA TRBV19 NA TRBJ1-1
CASSAGGRIGETQYF TGTGCCAGTAGTGCAGGGGGACGGATAGGAGAGACCCAGTACTTC TRBD1 TRBV19 once TRBJ2-5
CASGGPYEQYF TGTGCCAGTGGGGGCCCCTACGAGCAGTACTTC NA TRBV19 few TRBJ2-7
CASSRMALTSGPFFGTQYF TGTGCCAGCAGCCGAATGGCCCTGACTAGCGGGCCTTTTTTTGGTACGCAGTATTTT TRBD2 TRBV28 NA TRBJ2-3
CASSPQGDEQYF TGTGCCAGCAGCCCCCAGGGGGACGAGCAGTACTTC TRBD1 TRBV14 NA TRBJ2-7
CASGSSRVGTPDTQYF TGTGCTAGTGGTTCTTCTAGAGTCGGCACACCAGATACGCAGTATTTT NA TRBV12-5 NA TRBJ2-3
CSVVVAGAFYNEQFF TGCAGCGTTGTAGTAGCGGGGGCCTTTTACAATGAGCAGTTCTTC TRBD2 TRBV29-1 NA TRBJ2-1
CAWRPRGLAGGPSDRFF TGTGCCTGGAGGCCCCGGGGACTAGCGGGAGGGCCCAGCGATCGGTTCTTC TRBD2 TRBV30 NA TRBJ2-1
CASSRGGFANEQFF TGTGCCAGCAGCCGTGGAGGTTTCGCCAATGAGCAGTTCTTC NA TRBV11-2 NA TRBJ2-1
CASSSRQGVPSYF TGTGCCAGCAGTTCTAGACAGGGGGTACCCTCATACTTC TRBD1 TRBV6-5 NA TRBJ2-5
CASNKNTEAFF TGTGCCAGTAACAAGAACACTGAAGCTTTCTTT NA TRBV14 once TRBJ1-1
CASSLSVGLSSYEQYF TGTGCCAGCAGTTTAAGTGTGGGACTCAGCTCCTACGAGCAGTACTTC NA TRBV27 NA TRBJ2-7
CASSQDRQRGTGELFF TGCGCCAGCAGCCAAGATCGACAGCGGGGCACCGGGGAGCTGTTTTTT TRBD2 TRBV4-1 few TRBJ2-2
CASTFPGGSNEQFF TGTGCCAGCACCTTTCCGGGAGGCTCCAATGAGCAGTTCTTC TRBD2 TRBV6-6 once TRBJ2-1
CASSAGLAREQYF TGTGCCAGTAGTGCGGGACTAGCCCGCGAGCAGTACTTC TRBD2 TRBV19 NA TRBJ2-7
CASSPPGLGQGGNEQFF TGTGCCAGCTCACCACCCGGGCTAGGACAGGGGGGGAATGAGCAGTTCTTC TRBD1 TRBV18 NA TRBJ2-1
CASSGDSDTQYF TGTGCCAGTAGCGGGGATTCAGATACGCAGTATTTT NA TRBV19 NA TRBJ2-3
CAWDMSSNYGYTF TGTGCCTGGGACATGAGTTCTAACTATGGCTACACCTTC NA TRBV30 NA TRBJ1-2